These 5 T cell receptor beta chains originate from one sample sequenced in a study of CXCR4 blockade with PD-1 therapy in pancreatic cancer. Clones were sequenced by immunoSEQ multiplex PCR, and TCRdb holds only the in-frame ones, with some missing. The repertoire holds approximately 6,000 clones, with 35% as singletons. The specimen sequenced was tumor tissue. Every receptor here comes from a human donor with pancreatic ductal adenocarcinoma.

Concerning this clone itself: At one of its ends the junction is not consistent with the germline gene, which may arise from a read error. X shows a residue whose base was not read or is ambiguous. V gene TRBV15 combines with J gene TRBJ2-7, with a possible D match to TRBD1 (5 bases). The CDR3 contains 16 residues. Germline V gene sequence: CDR1 LNHNV, CDR2 YYDKDF (reference sequence). The DNA for the CDR3 is TGTGCCACCARCAGAGCTCGAACAGGTGTTTCCTACGAGCAGTACTTC. This gives the protein CATXRARTGVSYEQYF.

Comments on this clone: This specimen includes other DNA sequences encoding the same CDR3. The J gene is TRBJ2-3, the V gene TRBV18, with 12 positions matching TRBD2. Germline CDR1 and CDR2: KGHSH and LQKENI. The V segment lost 5 bases and the J segment 4 bases; nucleotides outside the gene matches: 1. CDR3 length equals 14 residues. The CDR3 nucleotides are TGTGCCAGCTCAAGACTAGCGGGAGCAGATACGCAGTATTTT. Translating gives CASSRLAGADTQYF.

The DNA for the CDR3 is TGTGCCAGCAAAGGGGGCCAGGGGTACGAGCAGTACTTC. Its protein product is CASKGGQGYEQYF. V is TRBV9 and J is TRBJ2-7; 7 nucleotides line up with TRBD1. The junction had 7 bases not matched to a gene; V was cut back by 6 bases and J by 4 bases. The germline V gene encodes CDR1 SGDLS and CDR2 YYNGEE. The CDR3 contains 13 residues.

V and J are TRBV28 and TRBJ2-5; 14 bases line up with TRBD2. V shed 4 bases and J 8 bases; nucleotides not matched to a gene: 6. Per germline, CDR1 MDHEN and CDR2 SYDVKM. The CDR3 extends over 15 amino acids. The CDR3 loop is CASSYRGLAGDTQYF. The CDR3 DNA reads as TGTGCCAGCAGTTATAGGGGACTAGCGGGAGATACCCAGTACTTC.

In its sample, this clone was seen once. The chain combines TRBV28 with TRBJ1-4; D is perhaps TRBD1 (6 bases). The CDR3 is made up of 14 amino acids. Trimming pared 6 bases from V and 6 bases from J, leaving 14 bases between. Looked up from germline, CDR1 is MDHEN and CDR2 is SYDVKM. The CDR3 bases are TGTGCCAGCAGCGTACAGGGTGAACATGAAAAACTGTTTTTT. Translating gives CASSVQGEHEKLFF. Filled out from reference TRBV28 and TRBJ1-4, the complete variable domain reads DVKVTQSSRYLVKRTGEKVFLECVQDMDHENMFWYRQDPGLGLRLIYFSYDVKMKEKGDIPEGYSVSREKKERFSLILESASTNQTSMYLCASSVQGEHEKLFFGSGTQLSVL.